Sequencing of this T cell receptor (beta chain) was carried out in a study of untreated major depressive disorder. Study observations and caveats: The small study sample limits how generally findings apply. Private clones made up every subject's top five TRBV05-01 clones.

Germline V CDR1 and CDR2: SGHTA, FQGNSA. V was cut by 6 bases and J by 4 bases, with 10 bases left in between. The CDR3 sequence is 13 residues long. Worth noting for this clone: Its cognate antigen is unknown.

Measured with immunoSEQ multiplex PCR; TCRdb has only the in-frame clones, and not every one. The sample lists about 20,000 clones, about 89% occurring once. The sequenced material came from CD4+ T cells from PBMCs. The sequence derives from a woman aged 25 to 45 in good health. This chain connects TRBV7-2 to TRBJ1-3; D remains ambiguous. The CDR3 nucleotides are TGTGCCAGCAGGAACCCTGCCGGAAACACCATATATTTT. Encoded protein: CASRNPAGNTIYF.